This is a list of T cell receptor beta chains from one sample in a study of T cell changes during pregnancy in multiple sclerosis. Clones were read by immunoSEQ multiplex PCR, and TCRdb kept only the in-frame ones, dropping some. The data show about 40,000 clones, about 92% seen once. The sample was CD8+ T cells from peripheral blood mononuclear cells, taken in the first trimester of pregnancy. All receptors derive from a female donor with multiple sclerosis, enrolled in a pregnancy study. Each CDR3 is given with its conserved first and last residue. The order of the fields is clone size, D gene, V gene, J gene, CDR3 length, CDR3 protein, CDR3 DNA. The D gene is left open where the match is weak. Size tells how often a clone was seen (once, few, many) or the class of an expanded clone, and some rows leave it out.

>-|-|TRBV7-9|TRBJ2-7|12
CASTDSGDEQYF
TGTGCCAGCACCGATTCAGGGGACGAGCAGTACTTC
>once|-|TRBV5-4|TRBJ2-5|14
CASSSREIQETQYF
TGTGCCAGCAGCTCCCGGGAGATCCAAGAGACCCAGTACTTC
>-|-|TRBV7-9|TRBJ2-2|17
CASSLPPNELNTGELFF
TGTGCCAGCAGCTTACCGCCCAACGAGTTAAACACCGGGGAGCTGTTTTTT
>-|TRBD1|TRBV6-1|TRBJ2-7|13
CASRVTGGDEQYF
TGTGCCAGCAGGGTGACAGGGGGCGACGAGCAGTACTTC
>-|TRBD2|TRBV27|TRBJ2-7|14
CASRGEAGGYEQYF
TGTGCCAGCAGGGGAGAAGCGGGGGGCTACGAGCAGTACTTC
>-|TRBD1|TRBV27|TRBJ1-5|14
CASRSGQGDQPQHF
TGTGCCAGCAGAAGTGGACAGGGGGACCAGCCCCAGCATTTT
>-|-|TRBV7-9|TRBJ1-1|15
CASSLGREGNTEAFF
TGTGCCAGCAGCTTAGGTCGCGAGGGGAACACTGAAGCTTTCTTT
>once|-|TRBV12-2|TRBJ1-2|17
CASRRQELLIFNYGYTF
TGTGCAAGTCGCCGACAGGAGCTCCTCATATTTAACTATGGCTACACCTTC
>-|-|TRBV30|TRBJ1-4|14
CAWSWGGVGEKLFF
TGTGCCTGGAGCTGGGGAGGGGTTGGGGAAAAACTGTTTTTT
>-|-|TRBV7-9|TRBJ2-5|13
CASSPVFQETQYF
TGTGCCAGCAGTCCGGTTTTCCAAGAGACCCAGTACTTC
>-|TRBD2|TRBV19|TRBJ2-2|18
CASSLRLAGGPGTGELFF
TGTGCCAGTAGTCTCCGACTAGCGGGGGGGCCGGGCACCGGGGAGCTGTTTTTT
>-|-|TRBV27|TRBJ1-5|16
CASSPGLSAGNQPQHF
TGTGCCAGCAGTCCGGGACTCAGTGCTGGCAATCAGCCCCAGCATTTT
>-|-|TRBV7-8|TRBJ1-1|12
CASTGSNTEAFF
TGTGCCAGTACAGGGTCGAACACTGAAGCTTTCTTT
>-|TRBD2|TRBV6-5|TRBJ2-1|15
CASRILAGVMNEQFF
TGTGCCAGCAGAATCTTAGCGGGGGTCATGAATGAGCAGTTCTTC
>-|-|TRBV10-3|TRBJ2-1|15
CAISPTPPTGNEQFF
TGTGCCATCAGTCCCACCCCCCCGACTGGCAATGAGCAGTTCTTC
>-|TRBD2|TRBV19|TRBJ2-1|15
CASSIISGGMNEQFF
TGTGCCAGTAGTATTATTAGCGGGGGTATGAATGAGCAGTTCTTC
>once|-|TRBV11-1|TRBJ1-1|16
CASSGRTRGLGTEAFF
TGTGCCAGCAGCGGACGTACAAGGGGTTTAGGCACTGAAGCTTTCTTT
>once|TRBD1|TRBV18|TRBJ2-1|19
CASSPLTGRQGLPYNEQFF
TGTGCCAGCTCACCGCTTACCGGAAGACAGGGATTACCGTACAATGAGCAGTTCTTC
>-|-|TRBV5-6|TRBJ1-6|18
CASSLGARLSSYNSPLHF
TGTGCCAGCAGCTTGGGGGCCAGGTTGAGCTCCTATAATTCACCCCTCCACTTT
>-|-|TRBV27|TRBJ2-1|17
CASSLSPSRNSYNEQFF
TGTGCCAGCAGTTTATCCCCTAGCCGAAACTCCTACAATGAGCAGTTCTTC
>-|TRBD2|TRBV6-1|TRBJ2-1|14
CASNLLAGPNEQFF
TGTGCCAGCAATCTACTAGCGGGGCCTAATGAGCAGTTCTTC
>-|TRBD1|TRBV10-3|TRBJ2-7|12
CAIGTGDDEQYF
TGTGCCATCGGGACAGGGGACGACGAGCAGTACTTC
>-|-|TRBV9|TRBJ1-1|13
CASSVGGDTEAFF
TGTGCCAGCAGCGTAGGGGGGGACACTGAAGCTTTCTTT
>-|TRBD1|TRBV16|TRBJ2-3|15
CASSLTGEGTDTQYF
TGTGCCAGCAGCCTTACAGGGGAAGGAACAGATACGCAGTATTTT
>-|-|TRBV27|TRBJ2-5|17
CASSASEGKSIQETQYF
TGTGCCAGCAGTGCCTCGGAGGGGAAATCAATACAAGAGACCCAGTACTTC
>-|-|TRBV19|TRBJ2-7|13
CASSIDAEYEQYF
TGTGCCAGTAGTATAGACGCGGAATACGAGCAGTACTTC
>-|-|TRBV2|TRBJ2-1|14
CASIPDSGNNEQFF
TGTGCCAGCATACCGGACAGTGGGAACAATGAGCAGTTCTTC
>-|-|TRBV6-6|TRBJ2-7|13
CASSYSIQGEQYF
TGTGCCAGCAGTTACTCGATACAGGGAGAGCAGTACTTC
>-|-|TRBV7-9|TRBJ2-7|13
CASSNGWVDEQYF
TGTGCCAGCAGCAACGGGTGGGTCGACGAGCAGTACTTC
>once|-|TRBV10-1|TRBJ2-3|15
CARDQGHKWADTQYF
TGCGCCAGGGATCAGGGGCACAAGTGGGCAGATACGCAGTATTTT
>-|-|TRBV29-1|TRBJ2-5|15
CSVEDPTGAQETQYF
TGCAGCGTTGAAGATCCGACAGGAGCCCAAGAGACCCAGTACTTC
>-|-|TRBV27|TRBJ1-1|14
CASSFSERNTEAFF
TGTGCCAGCAGTTTCTCCGAGAGAAACACTGAAGCTTTCTTT
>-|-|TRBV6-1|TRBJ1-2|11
CASSSASGYTF
TGTGCCAGCAGTAGCGCTAGTGGCTACACCTTC
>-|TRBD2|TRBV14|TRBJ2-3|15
CASSPGLAGTDTQYF
TGTGCCAGCAGCCCGGGACTAGCGGGGACAGATACGCAGTATTTT
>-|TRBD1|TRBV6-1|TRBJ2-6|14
CACAQGAGANVLTF
TGTGCCTGCGCCCAGGGGGCTGGGGCCAACGTCCTGACTTTC
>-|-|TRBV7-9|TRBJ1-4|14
CASSLPRANEKLFF
TGTGCCAGCAGCTTACCCAGGGCGAATGAAAAACTGTTTTTT
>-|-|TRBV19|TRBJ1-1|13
CAIRLQGNTEAFF
TGTGCCATCAGACTACAGGGGAACACTGAAGCTTTCTTT
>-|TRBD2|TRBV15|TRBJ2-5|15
CATSRENSGGETQYF
TGTGCCACCAGCAGAGAAAATAGCGGGGGGGAGACCCAGTACTTC
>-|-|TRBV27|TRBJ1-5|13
CASSRTEFQPQHF
TGTGCCAGCAGTCGGACAGAGTTCCAGCCCCAGCATTTT
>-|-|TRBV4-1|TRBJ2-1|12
CASSHFEAEQFF
TGCGCCAGCAGCCACTTCGAGGCGGAGCAGTTCTTC